The TCR beta chain described here comes from a study of blood T cell repertoires in COVID-19. Study at large: Acute and convalescent COVID-19 samples came from the United States, Italy and Spain.

Per the study methods: By means of reference gene primer amplification, nucleated cell counts were estimated. The method was immunoSEQ multiplex PCR; TCRdb's version includes in-frame clones alone and lacks a portion of them. Clonal size and the V and J genes are those of that table, whereas D and trimming came from the DNA. The sample contains approximately 250,000 clones, around 80% of which appear only once. This CDR3 comprises 15 residues. V gave up 0 bases and J gave up 8 bases, with 13 bases separating them. Germline CDR1 reads SGHDN; CDR2 reads FVKESK. Individuals drawn from approximately 26 US areas were roughly 18 to 100 years old. In assigning cohorts, the study relied on participant-reported clinical history.

The chain links TRBV14 to TRBJ1-4, with a tentative D call TRBD1 (6 bases). This TCR derives from a man aged 25-45 years with acute COVID-19. Sequenced: PBMCs or T cells enriched from blood (not recorded which). The CDR3 sequence is CASSQEGGPGEKLFF. CDR3 DNA: TGTGCCAGCAGCCAAGAAGGGGGACCGGGAGAAAAACTGTTTTTT.